The 6 T cell receptor beta chains below were found in one sample sequenced in a study of shared clonotypes between healthy human individuals. Naive CD8 cells lacked CD45RO and underwent positive selection for CCR7, leaving out terminally differentiated effector memory CD45RA+ cells. Assay: immunoSEQ multiplex PCR; the TCRdb copy retains only in-frame clones and omits some. The table records about 2.1 million clones, just over 90% of them present only once. Input material: naive CD8+ T cells from PBMCs. Receptors were obtained from a man between 18 and 29 years old in good health. Some clones in this sample may be carry-over from other donors' samples.

Points on this clone: Within the sample, other DNA sequences also encode this same CDR3. The CDR3 bases are TGCGCCAGCAGCCTGGGGAATGAGCAGTTCTTC. Translating it yields CASSLGNEQFF. The V gene is TRBV5-1, the J gene TRBJ2-1; D is unclear. The germline V gene encodes CDR1 SGHRS and CDR2 YFSETQ. V was pared by 4 bases and J by 7 bases, with 6 bases between. The CDR3 runs to 11 residues.

V gene TRBV10-3 combines with J gene TRBJ1-4; TRBD1 matches 8 bases. Per germline, CDR1 ENHRY and CDR2 SYGVKD. The CDR3 runs to 15 residues. The junction had 3 bases not matched to a gene; V was cut back by 2 bases and J by 4 bases. CDR3 sequence (DNA): TGTGCCATCAGTGAGGGACAGGGACTTAATGAAAAACTGTTTTTT. The encoded protein is CAISEGQGLNEKLFF.

The chain recombines TRBV2 with TRBJ2-7, with 7 positions matching TRBD2. J lost 3 bases, V lost 7 bases, and 6 bases had no gene match. Germline V CDR1 and CDR2: SNHLY, FYNNEI. This CDR3 is built from 13 residues. CDR3 amino acids: CASIASGNYEQYF. The CDR3 DNA sequence: TGTGCCAGCATCGCTAGCGGCAACTACGAGCAGTACTTC.

V gene TRBV5-5 combines with J gene TRBJ1-4, with D unresolved. V was trimmed by 2 bases and J by 1 base, leaving 6 bases between them. Germline V CDR1 and CDR2: SGHKS, YYEKEE (reference sequence). This CDR3 has 14 amino acids. CDR3 loop: CASSFGGTNEKLFF. In DNA, the CDR3 is TGTGCCAGCAGCTTCGGCGGAACTAATGAAAAACTGTTTTTT.

V gene TRBV18 combines with J gene TRBJ1-5; D is undetermined. V lost 0 bases, J lost 11 bases, and 11 bases lay in between. Germline V lookup: CDR1 KGHSH, CDR2 LQKENI. The CDR3 length is 13 residues. The CDR3: CASSPPRGEAQHF. The CDR3 DNA is TGTGCCAGCTCACCACCGCGGGGTGAGGCCCAGCATTTT.

CDR3 coding DNA: TGTGCCAGCAGACGCAGACAGGGGTTGGGCACTGAAGCTTTCTTT. It is translated as CASRRRQGLGTEAFF. This chain uses TRBV28 with TRBJ1-1, with 8 bases aligning to TRBD1. The V and J ends lost 6 bases and 4 bases, in that order; junction bases with no gene match: 10. Germline lookup yields CDR1 MDHEN and CDR2 SYDVKM. The CDR3 contains 15 residues.